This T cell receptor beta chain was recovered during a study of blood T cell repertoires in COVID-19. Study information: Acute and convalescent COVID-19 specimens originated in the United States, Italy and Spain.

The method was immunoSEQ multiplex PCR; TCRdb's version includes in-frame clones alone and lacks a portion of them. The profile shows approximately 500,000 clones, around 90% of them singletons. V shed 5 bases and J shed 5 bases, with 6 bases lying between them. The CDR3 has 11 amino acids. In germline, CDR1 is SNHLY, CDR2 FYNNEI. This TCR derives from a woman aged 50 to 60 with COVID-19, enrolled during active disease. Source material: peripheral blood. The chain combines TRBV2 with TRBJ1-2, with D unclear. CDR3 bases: TGTGCCAGCAGTTTTTCATATGGCTACACCTTC. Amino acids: CASSFSYGYTF.